This passage covers 14 T cell receptor beta chains from one sample sequenced in a study of Graves' ophthalmopathy and Graves' hyperthyroidism. Amplification targeted the TCR beta CDR3 regions, with RNA transcripts as the source material. Investigators did first-round RT-PCR with HTBI primers, then second-round multiplex PCR. TCRdb re-analysed the multiplex PCR reads in MiXCR, keeping a single row per CDR3 protein. The repertoire holds over a million distinct CDR3 sequences, with about two fifths as singletons. Sample: peripheral blood or thyroid tissue (not recorded which). These TCRs come from an adult man with Graves' hyperthyroidism.

The chain combines TRBV25-1 with TRBJ2-7; 10 bases line up with TRBD2. The CDR3 contains 15 residues. Germline-derived CDR1 and CDR2 are MGHDK and SYGVNS. Trimming at V came to 6 bases and at J to 3 bases, leaving 8 bases not matched to a gene. This CDR3 reads CASSQSAGGIYEQYF. The DNA of the CDR3 is TGTGCCAGCAGCCAATCAGCGGGGGGGATCTACGAGCAGTACTTC.

A few counts support this clonotype. The V and J genes are TRBV11-2 and TRBJ2-7; TRBD1 agrees at 7 bases. V trimming: 5 bases; J trimming: 3 bases; junction bases outside the gene matches: 10. Germline CDR1 SGHAT, CDR2 FQNNGV. The CDR3 covers 15 residues. In DNA, the CDR3 is TGTGCCAGCAGCACGTCGGGACAGCTCCTCTACGAGCAGTACTTC. Translated, it gives CASSTSGQLLYEQYF.

This clonotype was observed at least ten times. The V call is TRBV6-4, the J call TRBJ2-7; TRBD2 aligns across 11 bases. The V gene end was trimmed by 10 bases and the J gene end by 1 base; junction bases not matched to a gene: 6. The CDR3 totals 14 residues. Germline V gene sequence: CDR1 MRHNA, CDR2 SNTAGT. The CDR3 spells CATSRLAGSYEQYF. The CDR3 coding sequence is TGTGCCACCTCTCGACTAGCGGGATCCTACGAGCAGTACTTC.

This clonotype occurred many times. The chain has TRBV20-1 and TRBJ1-2, with TRBD1 matching over 7 bases. The CDR3 runs 15 residues. CDR1 is DFQATT, CDR2 SNEGSKA, per germline (reference sequence). V shed 5 bases, J shed 2 bases, and the junction held 11 bases outside the gene matches. Here the CDR3 DNA reads TGCAGTGCTCGTGGCCTCGGGACAGAGAACTATGGCTACACCTTC. Amino acids: CSARGLGTENYGYTF.

The V call is TRBV14, the J call TRBJ2-5; 9 bases are a match to TRBD1. The length of the CDR3 is 18 residues. Trimming removed 5 bases from V and 4 bases from J; junction bases left unmatched: 17. Germline V lookup: CDR1 SGHDN, CDR2 FVKESK. Here the CDR3 reads CASSRYRGLNPSVETQYF. The CDR3 DNA reads as TGTGCCAGCAGCAGATACAGGGGGCTGAATCCTTCGGTAGAGACCCAGTACTTC.

On this clonotype: At one end the junction does not follow the germline gene, possibly because of a read error. This rearrangement joins TRBV19 to TRBJ2-6; TRBD2 might be the D (5 bases). Germline V CDR1 and CDR2: LNHDA, SQIVND (reference sequence). CDR3 length: 14 amino acids. The chain's CDR3 is CASSRPGLENTEAF. DNA for the CDR3: TGTGCCAGTAGTCGGCCGGGGTTGGAGAACACTGAAGCTTTC.

At least ten counts were recorded for this clonotype. V is TRBV15 and J is TRBJ2-5, with 8 bases lining up with TRBD1. V shed 1 base, J shed 5 bases, and the junction held 3 bases outside the gene matches. CDR3 length: 14 residues. The germline CDR1 and CDR2 sequences are LNHNV and YYDKDF (reference sequence). This CDR3 reads CATSRGGQGETQYF. The CDR3 nucleotides read TGTGCCACCAGCAGAGGAGGACAGGGTGAGACCCAGTACTTC.

The J gene is TRBJ1-1, the V gene TRBV9; D is perhaps TRBD1 (5 bases). This CDR3 contains 15 residues. V lost 3 bases and J 0 bases, leaving 12 bases between the germline ends. CDR1 is SGDLS, CDR2 YYNGEE, per germline. DNA of the CDR3: TGTGCCAGCAGCGCCGTACAGGCGGTGAACACTGAAGCTTTCTTT. The encoded protein is CASSAVQAVNTEAFF.

As regards this clonotype: A read error is possible here, since a much larger clone lies one base away. The conserved final phenylalanine or tryptophan is absent from the CDR3, which likely points to a read error. This rearrangement joins TRBV25-1 to TRBJ1-6; D not resolved. Between the trimmed V and J ends, which lost 1 base and 10 bases, there was a span of 11 bases. There are 14 residues in the CDR3. Germline V gene data show CDR1 as MGHDK and CDR2 as SYGVNS. The CDR3: CASSEFLGGSPLHL. The CDR3 DNA is TGTGCCAGCAGTGAATTCTTGGGCGGCTCACCCCTCCACCTT.

This clonotype was counted many times. V is TRBV7-2 and J is TRBJ1-5; D perhaps matches TRBD1 (6 bases). V lost 2 bases and J lost 0, with 8 bases in between. There are 15 residues in the CDR3. Germline V gene sequence: CDR1 SGHTA, CDR2 FQGNSA. The CDR3 region has the DNA TGTGCCAGCAGCTTAACAGGGAATAGCAATCAGCCCCAGCATTTT. Its translation: CASSLTGNSNQPQHF.

This clonotype was detected ten times or more. The rearrangement uses TRBV5-6 and TRBJ1-6; possible D gene TRBD1, 5 bases. The CDR3 has 15 residues. The germline CDR1 and CDR2 sequences are SGHDT and YYEEEE. Trimming shortened V by 4 bases and J by 7 bases, and 15 bases separated the two germline ends. The CDR3 region is CASSQTTDFNSPLHF. The CDR3 DNA reads as TGTGCCAGCAGCCAAACGACAGATTTCAATTCACCCCTCCACTTT.

The gene calls are TRBV11-3 and TRBJ2-2; 9 nucleotides align to TRBD1. The CDR3 length is 17 residues. Trimming took 0 bases from V and 3 from J; bases not matched to a gene: 5. Germline V gene sequence: CDR1 SGHNT, CDR2 YENEEA. CDR3 coding DNA: TGTGCCAGCAGCTTAGATCAGTGGACAGGGGACACCGGGGAGCTGTTTTTT. Amino acids: CASSLDQWTGDTGELFF.

This clonotype was recorded at least ten times. The J gene is TRBJ1-5, the V gene TRBV24-1, with a weak D call TRBD1 (6 bases). The CDR3 is 16 amino acids. V was cut by 4 bases and J by 0 bases, with 12 bases left in between. The germline V gene encodes CDR1 KGHDR and CDR2 SFDVKD. The CDR3 reads CATSDPGAGSNQPQHF. DNA for the CDR3: TGTGCCACCAGTGACCCAGGGGCCGGTAGCAATCAGCCCCAGCATTTT.

This sequence joins TRBV7-8 and TRBJ1-2, with 7 bases matching TRBD1. The junction had 15 bases not matched to a gene; V was cut back by 7 bases and J by 7 bases. The germline gives CDR1 SGHVS, CDR2 FQNEAQ. This CDR3 region has 15 residues. CDR3 in amino acids: CASTPTGSLAGGYTF. CDR3 coding DNA: TGTGCCAGCACCCCGACAGGGTCCCTTGCCGGTGGCTACACCTTC.